This T cell receptor beta chain stems from a study of CD8+CD57+ T cells in acquired aplastic anemia. About this clonotype: This CDR3 fails to terminate in the conserved phenylalanine or tryptophan, so it likely reflects a read error. No DNA is shown, since the ends of the CDR3 on it are uncertain; the CDR3 is the one TCRdb lists.

The CDR3 is 13 residues long, counting both termini. The germline V gene encodes CDR1 SEHNR and CDR2 FQNEAQ (reference sequence). CD8+CD57+ cell expansion, shown by flow cytometry, had occurred in the patients selected for sequencing. Patients, without exception, had severe acquired aplastic anemia. Profiling of TCR beta VDJ combinations and CDR3 sequences used genomic DNA as template. TCRdb fed the reads into MiXCR, producing one record per CDR3 protein. The table lists 200,000 to 300,000 distinct CDR3 sequences, around 82% of them singletons, with approximately 42% in the top ten. The sequence was obtained from a human donor with aplastic anemia. What was sequenced was sorted CD4+, CD8+, or CD8+CD57+ T cells (not recorded which) from PBMCs. V and J are TRBV7-9 and TRBJ2-3; TRBD1 is the table's D call, not checked against the DNA. CDR3 region: CASGDESTDTQDL.